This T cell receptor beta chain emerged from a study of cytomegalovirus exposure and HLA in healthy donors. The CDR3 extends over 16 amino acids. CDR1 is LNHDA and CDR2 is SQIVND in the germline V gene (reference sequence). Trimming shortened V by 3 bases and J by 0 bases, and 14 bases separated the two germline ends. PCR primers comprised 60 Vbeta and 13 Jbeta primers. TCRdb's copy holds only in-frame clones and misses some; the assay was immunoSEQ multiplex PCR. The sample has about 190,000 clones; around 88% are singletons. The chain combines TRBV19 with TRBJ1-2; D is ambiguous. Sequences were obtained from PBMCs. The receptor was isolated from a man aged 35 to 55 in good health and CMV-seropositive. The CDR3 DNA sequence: TGTGCCAGTAGTATGACGAGGGCCCGAGCTAACTATGGCTACACCTTC. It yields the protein CASSMTRARANYGYTF. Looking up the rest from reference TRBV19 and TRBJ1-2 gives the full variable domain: DGGITQSPKYLFRKEGQNVTLSCEQNLNHDAMYWYRQDPGQGLRLIYYSQIVNDFQKGDIAEGYSVSREKKESFPLTVTSAQKNPTAFYLCASSMTRARANYGYTFGSGTRLTVV.